This T cell receptor beta chain was sequenced for a study of blood T cells in healthy people across ages. The CDR3 spans 14 residues. The germline V gene has CDR1 KGHDR and CDR2 SFDVKD. Study observations and caveats: Any changes in expanded clonotypes were possibly confounded, as donor CMV status remained unknown. The percentage of naive T cells correlated strongly with TCR beta diversity. Older age went with lower TCR beta diversity per million T cells, in a roughly linear way.

PBMCs numbering at least 6.5 million were isolated per sample. Turning to this clonotype: Antigen unknown.

Through a sample-barcoded 5' primer and a J-beta primer mix, a second PCR was run for roughly 7 to 12 cycles. TCRdb ran MiXCR on the 5' RACE reads and lists one entry per CDR3 protein. The table has around 800,000 distinct CDR3 sequences, about 53% seen once. The rearrangement joins TRBV24-1 to TRBJ2-1; the D gene is possibly TRBD1 (5 bases). The DNA end is a closer match to TRBJ2-7, so the J assignment may be wrong. The receptor comes from a man older than 75 in good health. Specimen: blood. Here the CDR3 DNA reads TGTGCCACCGGTGGGGCAGGGCCCTACAATGAGCAGTACTTC. Residues: CATGGAGPYNEQYF.